The 9 T cell receptor beta chains given below trace back to one sample, sequenced in a study of OX40 agonist ivuxolimab in advanced cancers. Assay: immunoSEQ multiplex PCR; the TCRdb copy retains only in-frame clones and omits some. The data hold 35,000 to 45,000 clones, with just under 75% observed a single time. This sample comprised CD4+ or CD8+ T cells sorted from blood, obtained in a trial of the OX40 agonist ivuxolimab. The source is an adult with an advanced solid tumor such as melanoma, head and neck, liver or kidney cancer.

The V and J genes are TRBV11-2 and TRBJ2-3; unclear D gene. V lost 1 base and J 6 bases, leaving 14 bases between the germline ends. This CDR3 has 15 residues. Germline V CDR1 and CDR2: SGHAT, FQNNGV. The CDR3 nucleotides read TGTGCCAGCAGCTTAGGAGTAGGGCGGTCTGATACGCAGTATTTT. Protein product: CASSLGVGRSDTQYF.

The chain is built from TRBV5-1 and TRBJ2-1, with 7 bases matching TRBD1. The CDR3 consists of 12 residues. V trimming: 5 bases; J trimming: 7 bases; junction bases outside the gene matches: 3. Germline values: CDR1 SGHRS, CDR2 YFSETQ. The CDR3 region is CASSLTGNEQFF. CDR3 DNA sequence: TGCGCCAGCAGTTTGACAGGGAATGAGCAGTTCTTC.

Only a few counts were recorded for this clone. The gene calls are TRBV18 and TRBJ2-5; unclear D gene. V lost 0 bases and J 5 bases, leaving 10 bases between the germline ends. Germline V gene data show CDR1 as KGHSH and CDR2 as LQKENI. The CDR3 has 14 amino acids. The CDR3 sequence: CASSPPTTRETQYF. The CDR3 DNA is TGTGCCAGCTCACCACCTACAACCCGGGAGACCCAGTACTTC.

The chain uses TRBV7-7 and TRBJ2-1; 8 positions match TRBD2. CDR1 is SSHAT and CDR2 is FNYEAQ in the germline V gene (reference sequence). Losses at the gene ends were 5 bases for V and 8 bases for J; bases not matched to a gene: 11. The CDR3 is made up of 15 amino acids. In DNA, the CDR3 is TGTGCCAGCAGCGCAAGGCGGGGGGCCATCGATGAGCAGTTCTTC. Protein product: CASSARRGAIDEQFF.

The chain recombines TRBV25-1 with TRBJ2-5; D perhaps matches TRBD1 (5 bases). Germline V lookup: CDR1 MGHDK, CDR2 SYGVNS. V was clipped by 2 bases and J by 2 bases, with 12 bases between them. The CDR3 is 15 amino acids. The CDR3 protein is CASSEGLKGQETQYF. CDR3 nucleotides: TGTGCCAGCAGTGAAGGGCTCAAGGGGCAAGAGACCCAGTACTTC.

This chain uses TRBV14 with TRBJ1-2; D is uncertain. The CDR3 runs to 15 residues. Germline V lookup: CDR1 SGHDN, CDR2 FVKESK. Trimming stripped 0 bases from V and 5 bases from J, with 13 bases between. The CDR3 region has the DNA TGTGCCAGCAGCCAAGATGATTCAGTACGATATGGCTACACCTTC. This translates into CASSQDDSVRYGYTF.

V usage is TRBV29-1 and J usage is TRBJ2-3, with D perhaps matching TRBD1 or TRBD2 (6 bases each). CDR1 SQVTM and CDR2 ANQGSEA come from the germline V gene. Trimming stripped 3 bases from V and 4 bases from J, with 11 bases between. The CDR3 covers 13 residues. CDR3 bases: TGCAGCGTTGAGGGGGGCGCCGCAGATACGCAGTATTTT. Encoded protein: CSVEGGAADTQYF.

The chain is built from TRBV5-5 and TRBJ1-5; perhaps TRBD1 as D (5 bases). Germline V gives CDR1 SGHKS, CDR2 YYEKEE (reference sequence). The CDR3 loop spans 14 amino acids. Trimming cost V 1 base and J 6 bases, with 11 bases left between them. CDR3 sequence reads: CASSLWGEGQPQHF. In DNA form, the CDR3 reads TGTGCCAGCAGCTTGTGGGGGGAGGGTCAGCCCCAGCATTTT.

This chain joins TRBV5-1 and TRBJ1-2; D is unclear. Germline CDR1 SGHRS, CDR2 YFSETQ. The V gene lost 4 bases and the J gene lost 8 bases, with 9 bases spanning the gap. The CDR3 has 11 amino acids. This CDR3 reads CASSPFWGYTF. In DNA, the CDR3 is TGCGCCAGCAGCCCCTTCTGGGGCTACACCTTC.